Each of the 9 T cell receptor beta chains below was sequenced from the same sample in a study of T cell responses to AZD1222 COVID-19 vaccine. Clones were read by immunoSEQ multiplex PCR, and TCRdb kept only the in-frame ones, dropping some. Altogether 100,000 to 150,000 clones are present, 75% to 90% being singletons, with the ten largest covering 6% to 8%. The material was peripheral blood, obtained 28 days after the second AZD1222 dose. The receptors were gathered from an adult who received the AZD1222 COVID-19 vaccine.

This clone is a singleton in its sample. This sequence joins TRBV10-3 and TRBJ2-3; the D is unclear. The CDR3 extends over 14 amino acids. Trimming removed 4 bases at V and 6 bases at J, with 14 bases between. Germline V gives CDR1 ENHRY, CDR2 SYGVKD. In nucleotides, the CDR3 is TGTGCCATCAGTGGCGACCCTGGGCTTGATACGCAGTATTTT. As protein: CAISGDPGLDTQYF.

This clone turned up a few times. CDR3 amino acids: CASTKIGLRNNEQFF. As DNA, the CDR3 is TGTGCCAGCACCAAAATCGGACTGCGTAACAATGAGCAGTTCTTC. This sequence joins TRBV6-1 and TRBJ2-1; TRBD2 might be the D (5 bases). V dropped 7 bases and J dropped 5 bases, with 18 bases sitting between them. This CDR3 region has 15 residues. Germline CDR1 MNHNS, CDR2 SASEGT.

The genes are TRBV11-3 and TRBJ2-1; D remains ambiguous. V lost 5 bases, J lost 0 bases, and 11 bases lay in between. The length of the CDR3 is 15 residues. Germline V gives CDR1 SGHNT, CDR2 YENEEA. CDR3 loop: CASSPYDSSYNEQFF. The CDR3 DNA reads TGTGCCAGCAGCCCGTACGATAGCTCCTACAATGAGCAGTTCTTC.

The rearrangement uses TRBV5-8 and TRBJ1-2; D is unclear. CDR1 and CDR2 from the germline V gene are SGHTS and YDEGEE. This CDR3 is built from 11 residues. Trimming took 10 bases from V and 3 from J, leaving 10 bases between them. The CDR3 DNA reads TGTGCCGGAGGGATCTACTATGGCTACACCTTC. Its protein is CAGGIYYGYTF.

This chain uses TRBV27 with TRBJ2-3, with a weak D call TRBD2 (6 bases). V lost 6 bases and J lost 4, with 23 bases in between. Looked up from germline, CDR1 is MNHEY and CDR2 is SMNVEV (reference sequence). The CDR3 spans 17 residues. The CDR3 sequence is CASRNKWDSALPDTQYF. CDR3 in DNA: TGTGCCAGCAGAAATAAATGGGACTCCGCCCTCCCAGATACGCAGTATTTT.

This chain connects TRBV5-5 to TRBJ2-1; 8 bases are a match to TRBD1. Germline V lookup: CDR1 SGHKS, CDR2 YYEKEE (reference sequence). The V and J ends lost 2 bases and 7 bases, in that order; junction bases with no gene match: 8. This CDR3 is built from 15 residues. CDR3 protein: CASSLTGTGINEQFF. The CDR3, as DNA: TGTGCCAGCAGCTTAACCGGGACAGGTATAAATGAGCAGTTCTTC.

The rearrangement uses TRBV6-5 and TRBJ2-7, with D hard to call. The CDR3 spans 13 residues. CDR1 is MNHEY, CDR2 SVGAGI, per germline. V was pared by 5 bases and J by 0 bases, with 8 bases between. The CDR3 loop reads CASSTPASYEQYF. The CDR3 bases are TGTGCCAGCAGTACCCCGGCCTCCTACGAGCAGTACTTC.

The chain links TRBV5-4 to TRBJ2-2, with D tentatively TRBD1 (6 bases). This CDR3 region has 14 residues. V was shortened by 3 bases and J by 6 bases, with 12 bases between the two germline ends. Per germline, CDR1 SGHNT and CDR2 YYREEE (reference sequence). The DNA for the CDR3 is TGTGCCAGCAGCTCCGGACAGACACCCGGGGAGCTGTTTTTT. It specifies CASSSGQTPGELFF.

The V and J genes are TRBV7-2 and TRBJ2-1, with D perhaps matching TRBD1 or TRBD2 (5 bases each). Per the germline V gene, CDR1 is SGHTA and CDR2 is FQGNSA. Trimming shortened V by 5 bases and J by 13 bases, and 18 bases separated the two germline ends. The CDR3 consists of 13 residues. The CDR3 DNA reads TGTGCCAGCAGCAGACGGGACCCCCACCGACAGTTCTTC. Translating it yields CASSRRDPHRQFF.